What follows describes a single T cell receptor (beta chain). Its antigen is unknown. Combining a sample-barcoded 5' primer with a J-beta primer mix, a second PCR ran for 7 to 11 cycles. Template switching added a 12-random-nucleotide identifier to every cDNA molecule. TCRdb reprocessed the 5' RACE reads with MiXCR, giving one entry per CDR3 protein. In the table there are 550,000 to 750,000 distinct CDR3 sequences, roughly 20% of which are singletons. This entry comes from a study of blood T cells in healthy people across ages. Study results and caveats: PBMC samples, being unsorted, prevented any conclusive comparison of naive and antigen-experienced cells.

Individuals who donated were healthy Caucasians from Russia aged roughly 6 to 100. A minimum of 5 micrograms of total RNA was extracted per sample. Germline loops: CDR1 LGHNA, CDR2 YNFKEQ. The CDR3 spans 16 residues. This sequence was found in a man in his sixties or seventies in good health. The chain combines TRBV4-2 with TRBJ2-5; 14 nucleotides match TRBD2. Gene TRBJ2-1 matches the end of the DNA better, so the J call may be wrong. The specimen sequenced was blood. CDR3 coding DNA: TGTGCCAGCAGCCAAGGGACTAGCGGGAGGACCAATGAGCAGTTCTTC. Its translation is CASSQGTSGRTNEQFF.